These 5 T cell receptor beta chains were sequenced from one sample in a study of cytomegalovirus exposure and HLA in healthy donors. Assay: immunoSEQ multiplex PCR; the TCRdb copy retains only in-frame clones and omits some. The data hold about 130,000 clones, with around 86% observed a single time. The sequencing sample was made of PBMCs. The receptor set was obtained from a young woman in good health and CMV-seronegative.

J is TRBJ2-5 and V is TRBV27, with 9 bases that match TRBD1. The CDR3 is 14 residues long. With V trimmed by 5 bases and J by 8 bases, 9 bases remained unmatched. Germline CDR1 MNHEY, CDR2 SMNVEV (reference sequence). CDR3 DNA sequence: TGTGCCAGCAGTAAACAGGGGGCGTTAGTAACCCAGTACTTC. The encoded protein is CASSKQGALVTQYF.

In its sample, this clone was seen once. The rearrangement links TRBV5-1 to TRBJ2-4, with 10 bases matching TRBD1. In germline, CDR1 is SGHRS, CDR2 YFSETQ. The V and J ends lost 5 bases and 8 bases, in that order; junction bases with no gene match: 4. The CDR3 is 13 residues long. The CDR3 sequence is CASRGTGEDIQYF. The CDR3 DNA sequence: TGCGCCAGCAGAGGGACAGGGGAGGACATTCAGTACTTC.

The chain couples TRBV27 to TRBJ2-2, with D possibly TRBD2 on 5 matching bases. Germline V gene sequence: CDR1 MNHEY, CDR2 SMNVEV (reference sequence). CDR3 length: 14 residues. Trimming took 4 bases from V and 2 from J, leaving 8 bases between them. In DNA form, the CDR3 reads TGTGCCAGCAGTTCCGGACTCAACACCGGGGAGCTGTTTTTT. Its translation: CASSSGLNTGELFF.

The chain joins TRBV30 to TRBJ2-3; TRBD2 matches at 10 bases. The CDR3 is 15 residues long. The germline CDR1 and CDR2 sequences are GTSNPN and SVGIG (reference sequence). J lost 2 bases, V lost 2 bases, and 4 bases had no gene match. The CDR3 region has the DNA TGTGCCTGGAGTCCCGGACTAGCGGTCACAGATACGCAGTATTTT. Translated: CAWSPGLAVTDTQYF.

The V gene is TRBV5-1, the J gene TRBJ2-1; D not resolved. The length of the CDR3 is 15 residues. The V gene's germline CDR1 is SGHRS and CDR2 YFSETQ. V lost 4 bases, J lost 2 bases, and 13 bases lay in between. In nucleotides, the CDR3 is TGCGCCAGCAGCCTGAATCGCAACACCTACAATGAGCAGTTCTTC. Protein: CASSLNRNTYNEQFF.